Below are 30 T cell receptor beta chains sequenced from a single sample in a study of T-cell memory formation after mild COVID-19. TCRdb reanalysed the 5' RACE reads using MiXCR and keeps one entry per CDR3 protein. Here the sample spans roughly 340,000 distinct CDR3 sequences, less than 25% being singletons. Sequencing was carried out using PBMCs or a T cell subset sorted from them (not recorded which). These receptors were collected from a man aged 18 to 30 who had mild COVID-19 (a few samples of this study predate the infection). Cell type and time point are not known.

The chain couples TRBV6-5 to TRBJ2-3, with 8 bases identical to TRBD1. Germline loops: CDR1 MNHEY, CDR2 SVGAGI. With 5 bases clipped from V and 2 bases from J, the junction kept 9 bases outside the gene matches. The CDR3 runs to 16 residues. CDR3: CASSTSGTGTTDTQYF. In DNA, the CDR3 is TGTGCCAGCAGTACATCCGGGACAGGAACCACAGATACGCAGTATTTT.

The chain combines TRBV4-1 with TRBJ2-7, with D perhaps assigned TRBD1 or TRBD2 (6 bases each). V shed 1 base and J shed 6 bases, with 22 bases lying between them. The V gene's germline CDR1 is MGHRA and CDR2 YSYEKL. This CDR3 is built from 17 residues. The DNA for the CDR3 is TGCGCCAGCAGCCAAGTTCCCTCGCGCATCGGGGGCTTCGAGCAGTACTTC. Protein: CASSQVPSRIGGFEQYF.

This clonotype was detected only a few times. The rearrangement uses TRBV4-3 and TRBJ1-2; D gene uncertain. Trimming shortened V by 0 bases and J by 3 bases, and 8 bases separated the two germline ends. This CDR3 has 14 amino acids. Germline V lookup: CDR1 LGHNA, CDR2 YSLEER. The CDR3 protein is CASSQDPGYYGYTF. The CDR3 DNA reads as TGCGCCAGCAGCCAAGACCCGGGTTACTATGGCTACACCTTC.

The chain has TRBV12-3 or TRBV12-4 and TRBJ1-3; D remains unclear. Deletions cut 4 bases from V and 0 bases from J, with 10 bases between. The CDR3 length is 15 residues. CDR3 amino acids: CASSWRVGSGNTIYF. The CDR3 nucleotides are TGTGCCAGCAGTTGGAGGGTAGGCTCTGGAAACACCATATATTTT.

This sequence joins TRBV19 and TRBJ2-7; D gene uncertain. Trimming removed 5 bases at V and 0 bases at J, with 11 bases between. The CDR3 covers 14 residues. Germline-derived CDR1 and CDR2 are LNHDA and SQIVND (reference sequence). The CDR3 is CASSSSASSYEQYF. The CDR3 DNA reads as TGTGCCAGTAGTTCTTCAGCGAGCTCCTACGAGCAGTACTTC.

This clonotype has just a few counts. The J gene is TRBJ1-2, the V gene TRBV7-8, with D hard to call. The CDR3 runs to 13 residues. Trimming removed 7 bases at V and 0 bases at J, with 9 bases between. Germline values: CDR1 SGHVS, CDR2 FQNEAQ. In nucleotides, the CDR3 is TGTGCCAGCACCTCGAACCCTAACTATGGCTACACCTTC. It specifies CASTSNPNYGYTF. Looking up the rest from reference TRBV7-8 and TRBJ1-2 gives the full variable domain: GAGVSQSPRYKVAKRGQDVALRCDPISGHVSLFWYQQALGQGPEFLTYFQNEAQLDKSGLPSDRFFAERPEGSVSTLKIQRTQQEDSAVYLCASTSNPNYGYTFGSGTRLTVV.

V usage is TRBV7-9 and J usage is TRBJ1-5, with D uncertain. Germline values: CDR1 SEHNR, CDR2 FQNEAQ (reference sequence). This CDR3 is 13 amino acids long. V lost 5 bases and J 5 bases, leaving 10 bases between the germline ends. CDR3 sequence reads: CASSQNWDQPQHF. The CDR3 nucleotides are TGTGCCAGCAGCCAAAACTGGGATCAGCCCCAGCATTTT.

This clonotype was detected a few times. The chain couples TRBV4-1 to TRBJ1-4, with 10 bases fitting TRBD1. The ends lost 7 bases at V and 6 bases at J; junction bases unmatched: 8. CDR1 and CDR2 from the germline V gene are MGHRA and YSYEKL. The CDR3 covers 15 residues. CDR3 protein: CASKGIGTGDEKLFF. CDR3 coding DNA: TGCGCCAGCAAGGGTATCGGGACAGGGGATGAAAAACTGTTTTTT.

This clonotype was seen a handful of times. This rearrangement joins TRBV24-1 to TRBJ2-5; 7 bases fit TRBD2. V shed 1 base, J shed 7 bases, and the junction held 5 bases outside the gene matches. The CDR3 has 14 amino acids. Germline CDR1 and CDR2: KGHDR and SFDVKD. In DNA, the CDR3 is TGTGCCACCAGTGATTTAAGCGGGGACGGGACCCAGTACTTC. Translated: CATSDLSGDGTQYF.

The chain links TRBV4-1 to TRBJ1-4; D is unclear. V was trimmed by 7 bases and J by 0 bases, leaving 21 bases between them. This CDR3 is built from 18 residues. Germline V gene sequence: CDR1 MGHRA, CDR2 YSYEKL. In nucleotides, the CDR3 is TGCGCCAGCAACCCGAACGGAGGGAGTGGGGCAACTAATGAAAAACTGTTTTTT. Its translation: CASNPNGGSGATNEKLFF.

The chain links TRBV9 to TRBJ2-3; D not certain. This CDR3 is built from 16 residues. Deletions cut 2 bases from V and 2 bases from J, with 15 bases between. Germline V gene data show CDR1 as SGDLS and CDR2 as YYNGEE. The CDR3 DNA reads as TGTGCCAGCAGCGTCGCTGTTAGTGAAGCCACAGATACGCAGTATTTT. This sequence encodes CASSVAVSEATDTQYF. The entire variable domain, with the rest obtained from reference TRBV9 and TRBJ2-3, is as follows: DSGVTQTPKHLITATGQRVTLRCSPRSGDLSVYWYQQSLDQGLQFLIQYYNGEERAKGNILERFSAQQFPDLHSELNLSSLELGDSALYFCASSVAVSEATDTQYFGPGTRLTVL.

This clonotype appeared many times. V gene TRBV10-3 combines with J gene TRBJ2-5; 10 positions agree with TRBD1. CDR1 is ENHRY and CDR2 is SYGVKD in the germline V gene. This CDR3 has 15 amino acids. V dropped 4 bases and J dropped 2; count of bases not matched to a gene: 4. CDR3 sequence reads: CAISGADRGQETQYF. For the CDR3, the DNA is TGTGCCATCAGTGGGGCGGACAGGGGGCAAGAGACCCAGTACTTC.

The V gene is TRBV20-1, the J gene TRBJ2-7; D is tentatively TRBD1 or TRBD2 (5 bases each). This CDR3 spans 14 amino acids. Germline loops: CDR1 DFQATT, CDR2 SNEGSKA (reference sequence). Trimming left V 6 bases short and J 0 bases short, with 15 bases between. CDR3 DNA sequence: TGCAGTGCGCTAAGGTGGGGGAGCTCCTACGAGCAGTACTTC. As protein: CSALRWGSSYEQYF.

The chain employs TRBV6-2 or TRBV6-3 and TRBJ1-2; D not certain. CDR3 length equals 12 residues. Trimming shortened V by 0 bases and J by 5 bases, and 4 bases separated the two germline ends. Looked up from germline, CDR1 is MNHEY and CDR2 is SVGEGT. CDR3 loop: CASSYSGYGYTF. Here the CDR3 DNA reads TGTGCCAGCAGTTACTCCGGATATGGCTACACCTTC.

In this sample, this clonotype turned up a few times. V and J are TRBV4-1 and TRBJ1-6; D uncertain. CDR1 MGHRA and CDR2 YSYEKL come from the germline V gene. V was cut by 3 bases and J by 8 bases, with 14 bases left in between. This CDR3 is built from 15 residues. In DNA, the CDR3 is TGCGCCAGCAGCCAGGTTCAAGCGACGGATTCACCCCTCCACTTT. As protein: CASSQVQATDSPLHF.

V gene TRBV9 combines with J gene TRBJ1-2; D gene ambiguous. V was clipped by 0 bases and J by 6 bases, with 18 bases between them. Germline assignment: CDR1 SGDLS and CDR2 YYNGEE. This CDR3 has 16 residues. The CDR3 DNA is TGTGCCAGCAGCGTAGCTAGGAGTTCACCCTGGGATGGCTACACCTTC. This encodes CASSVARSSPWDGYTF.

This clonotype was seen more than once but under ten times. The gene calls are TRBV4-3 and TRBJ2-3, with a weak D call TRBD1 (6 bases). Trimming removed 1 base at V and 2 bases at J, with 10 bases between. CDR1 and CDR2 from the germline V gene are LGHNA and YSLEER. The CDR3 consists of 15 residues. The CDR3 here is CASSQVRGHTDTQYF. The CDR3 DNA is TGCGCCAGCAGCCAAGTCAGGGGACACACAGATACGCAGTATTTT.

The chain joins TRBV5-5 to TRBJ2-3; D ambiguous. Trimming stripped 2 bases from V and 0 bases from J, with 10 bases between. This CDR3 comprises 15 residues. From germline, CDR1 is SGHKS and CDR2 YYEKEE (reference sequence). Written as DNA, the CDR3 is TGTGCCAGCAGCTTTTCAGCGACAAGCACAGATACGCAGTATTTT. This encodes CASSFSATSTDTQYF.

The sample holds a few counts of this clonotype. The chain has TRBV20-1 and TRBJ1-3; 9 nucleotides align to TRBD1. Per germline, CDR1 DFQATT and CDR2 SNEGSKA (reference sequence). Trimming took 1 base from V and 4 from J; bases not matched to a gene: 8. The CDR3 has 16 residues. The CDR3 loop is CSARGPGQGMGNTIYF. As DNA, the CDR3 is TGCAGTGCTAGAGGCCCGGGACAGGGAATGGGAAACACCATATATTTT.

This chain uses TRBV6-6 with TRBJ2-7; tentatively, D is TRBD1 (7 bases). V lost 6 bases and J lost 4, with 13 bases in between. The CDR3 totals 13 residues. In germline, CDR1 is MNHNY, CDR2 SVGAGI (reference sequence). CDR3 loop: CASRQGTSYEQYF. CDR3 nucleotide sequence: TGTGCCAGCAGACAGGGGACTTCTTACGAGCAGTACTTC.

This clonotype was counted a few times. V gene TRBV5-6 combines with J gene TRBJ2-7, with D perhaps TRBD1 (5 bases). V lost 6 bases, J lost 1 base, and 11 bases lay in between. The germline V gene has CDR1 SGHDT and CDR2 YYEEEE. The CDR3 runs to 13 residues. CDR3 coding DNA: TGTGCCAGCACCCCAAGGGGATCCTACGAGCAGTACGTC. Its protein product is CASTPRGSYEQYV.

This clonotype occurred a few times. The chain recombines TRBV11-2 with TRBJ2-3, with D perhaps being TRBD1 or TRBD2 (5 bases each). From germline, CDR1 is SGHAT and CDR2 FQNNGV. V lost 6 bases to trimming and J lost 4 bases, with 11 bases between them. CDR3 length: 13 residues. The CDR3 nucleotides are TGTGCCAGCAGACCCCGGGGCCCAGATACGCAGTATTTT. Translation gives CASRPRGPDTQYF.

This clonotype was observed a few times. The rearrangement uses TRBV5-5 and TRBJ2-5; D is tentatively TRBD1 or TRBD2 (6 bases each). With 2 bases removed from V and 5 bases from J, the gap between germline ends came to 13 bases. The CDR3 extends over 14 amino acids. Germline V gene lookup returns CDR1 SGHKS and CDR2 YYEKEE (reference sequence). The CDR3 coding sequence is TGTGCCAGCAGCTTACAGGGTAGCGGTGAGACCCAGTACTTC. This encodes CASSLQGSGETQYF.

This clonotype was detected only a few times. V gene TRBV7-2 combines with J gene TRBJ2-4; tentatively, D is TRBD1 (6 bases). The germline V gene encodes CDR1 SGHTA and CDR2 FQGNSA. CDR3 length: 18 residues. V was cut by 1 base and J by 0 bases, with 16 bases left in between. CDR3 sequence: CASSLGLTGELAKNIQYF. CDR3 DNA sequence: TGTGCCAGCAGCTTAGGCCTGACAGGAGAACTAGCCAAAAACATTCAGTACTTC.

This clonotype came up a few times. One junction end does not reproduce the germline sequence, and a read error may be involved. CDR3 bases: TGTGCTAGCAGCCCCCGGGACAGGGGGTTTCAAGAGACCCAGTACTTC. Amino acid sequence: CASSPRDRGFQETQYF. This chain joins TRBV7-7 and TRBJ2-5; 11 bases agree with TRBD1. Germline assignment: CDR1 SSHAT and CDR2 FNYEAQ (reference sequence). The CDR3 spans 16 residues.

This clonotype was picked up many times. The gene calls are TRBV20-1 and TRBJ2-5, with D possibly being TRBD2 (6 bases). CDR3 length: 14 residues. Per the germline V gene, CDR1 is DFQATT and CDR2 is SNEGSKA (reference sequence). V shed 5 bases and J shed 8 bases, with 21 bases lying between them. The CDR3 here is CSAGPLLVGGTQYF. The CDR3 DNA reads as TGCAGTGCTGGGCCCTTATTAGTGGGGGGAACCCAGTACTTC.

The genes are TRBV18 and TRBJ1-4; 7 positions match TRBD1. Germline CDR1 and CDR2: KGHSH and LQKENI. The CDR3 runs 15 residues. J lost 2 bases, V lost 6 bases, and 6 bases had no gene match. CDR3 sequence (DNA): TGTGCCAGCTCCCCCAGGACAGGCACTAATGAAAAACTGTTTTTT. Residues: CASSPRTGTNEKLFF.

This clonotype showed up just a few times. This chain connects TRBV5-1 to TRBJ1-6; 7 nucleotides agree with TRBD1. This CDR3 is built from 16 residues. Germline CDR1 reads SGHRS; CDR2 reads YFSETQ. V gave up 1 base and J gave up 5 bases; unmatched junction bases: 6. The CDR3 nucleotides read TGCGCCAGCAGCTTGACAGGGGTAGAAGATAATTCACCCCTCCACTTT. Encoded protein: CASSLTGVEDNSPLHF.

CDR3: CASSYTPTTAYNSPLHF. In DNA form, the CDR3 reads TGTGCCAGCAGTTACACACCCACGACAGCCTATAATTCACCCCTCCACTTT. This chain links TRBV6-5 with TRBJ1-6; D may be TRBD1 (5 bases). CDR3 length: 17 residues. V lost 2 bases and J lost 2, with 13 bases in between. Germline-derived CDR1 and CDR2 are MNHEY and SVGAGI.

This clonotype is a singleton in its sample. This chain uses TRBV4-1 with TRBJ2-3; D is undetermined. The CDR3 totals 13 residues. The V and J ends lost 3 bases and 6 bases respectively, with 10 bases between them. CDR1 MGHRA and CDR2 YSYEKL come from the germline V gene. CDR3 coding DNA: TGCGCCAGCAGCCAGATTGGCCGGGATACGCAGTATTTT. This sequence encodes CASSQIGRDTQYF.